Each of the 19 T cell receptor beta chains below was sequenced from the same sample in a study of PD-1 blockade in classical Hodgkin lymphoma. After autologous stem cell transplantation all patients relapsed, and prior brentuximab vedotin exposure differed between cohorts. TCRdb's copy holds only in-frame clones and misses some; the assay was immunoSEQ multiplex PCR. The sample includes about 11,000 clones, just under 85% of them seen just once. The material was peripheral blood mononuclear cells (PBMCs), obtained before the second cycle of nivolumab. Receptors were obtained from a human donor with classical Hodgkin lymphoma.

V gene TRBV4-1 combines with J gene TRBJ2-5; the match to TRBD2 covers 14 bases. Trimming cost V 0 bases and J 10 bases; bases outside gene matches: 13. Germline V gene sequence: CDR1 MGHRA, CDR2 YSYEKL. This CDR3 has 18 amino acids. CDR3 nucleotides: TGCGCCAGCAGCCAAGAAAGGACTAGCGGGGGGTCCCGGGGGAGCCAGTACTTC. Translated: CASSQERTSGGSRGSQYF.

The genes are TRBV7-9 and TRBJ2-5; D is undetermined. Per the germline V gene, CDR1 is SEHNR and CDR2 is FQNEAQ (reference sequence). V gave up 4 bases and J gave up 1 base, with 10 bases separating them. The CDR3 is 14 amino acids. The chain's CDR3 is CASSSLGIQETQYF. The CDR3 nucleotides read TGTGCCAGCAGCTCCCTGGGAATCCAAGAGACCCAGTACTTC.

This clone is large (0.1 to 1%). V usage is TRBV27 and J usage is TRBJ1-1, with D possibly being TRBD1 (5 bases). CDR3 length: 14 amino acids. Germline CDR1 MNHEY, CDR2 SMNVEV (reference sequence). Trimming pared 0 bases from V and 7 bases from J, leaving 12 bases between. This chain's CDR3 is CASSLSTGGVEAFF. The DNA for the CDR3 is TGTGCCAGCAGTTTATCAACAGGCGGGGTTGAAGCTTTCTTT.

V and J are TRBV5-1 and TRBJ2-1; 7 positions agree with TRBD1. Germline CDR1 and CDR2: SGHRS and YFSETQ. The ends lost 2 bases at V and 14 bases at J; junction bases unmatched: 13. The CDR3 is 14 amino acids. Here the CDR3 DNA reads TGCGCCAGCAGCTTACTGACAGGGCCGATGGGGGAGTTCTTC. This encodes CASSLLTGPMGEFF.

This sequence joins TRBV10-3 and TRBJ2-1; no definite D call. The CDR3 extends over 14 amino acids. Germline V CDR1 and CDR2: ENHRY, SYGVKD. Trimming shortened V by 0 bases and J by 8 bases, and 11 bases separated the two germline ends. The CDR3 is CAISESIDRDEQFF. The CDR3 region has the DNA TGTGCCATCAGTGAGTCGATCGATCGGGATGAGCAGTTCTTC.

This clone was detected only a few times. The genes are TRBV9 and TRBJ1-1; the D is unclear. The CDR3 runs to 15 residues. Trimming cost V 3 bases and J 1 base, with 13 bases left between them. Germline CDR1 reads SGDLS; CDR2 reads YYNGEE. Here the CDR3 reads CASSAGTLGNTEAFF. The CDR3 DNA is TGTGCCAGCAGCGCGGGTACCTTAGGGAACACTGAAGCTTTCTTT.

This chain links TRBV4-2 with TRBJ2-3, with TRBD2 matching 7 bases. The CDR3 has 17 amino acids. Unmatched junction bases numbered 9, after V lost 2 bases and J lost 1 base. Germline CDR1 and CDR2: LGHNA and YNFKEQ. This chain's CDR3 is CASSQQPPGGGTDTQYF. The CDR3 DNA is TGTGCCAGCAGCCAACAACCCCCTGGGGGGGGCACAGATACGCAGTATTTT.

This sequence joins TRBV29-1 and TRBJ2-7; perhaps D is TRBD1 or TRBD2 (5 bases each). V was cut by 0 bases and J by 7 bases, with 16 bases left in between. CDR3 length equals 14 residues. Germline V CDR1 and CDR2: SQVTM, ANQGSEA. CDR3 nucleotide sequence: TGCAGCGTTGAAGACCAGGGACGAAGCCGAGAGCAGTACTTC. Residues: CSVEDQGRSREQYF.

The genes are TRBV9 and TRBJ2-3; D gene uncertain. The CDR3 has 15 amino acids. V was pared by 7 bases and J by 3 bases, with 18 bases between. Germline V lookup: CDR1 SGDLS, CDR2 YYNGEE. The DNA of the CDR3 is TGTGCCAGCGGTGCCCCGACCAAGCCGACAGATACGCAGTATTTT. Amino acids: CASGAPTKPTDTQYF.

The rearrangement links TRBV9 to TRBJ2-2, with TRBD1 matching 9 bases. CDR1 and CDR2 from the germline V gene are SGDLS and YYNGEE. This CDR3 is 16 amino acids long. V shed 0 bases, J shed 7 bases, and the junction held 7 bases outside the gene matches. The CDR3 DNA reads TGTGCCAGCAGCGTAGGGACCGGGACAGGGCGCGGGGAGCTGTTTTTT. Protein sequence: CASSVGTGTGRGELFF.

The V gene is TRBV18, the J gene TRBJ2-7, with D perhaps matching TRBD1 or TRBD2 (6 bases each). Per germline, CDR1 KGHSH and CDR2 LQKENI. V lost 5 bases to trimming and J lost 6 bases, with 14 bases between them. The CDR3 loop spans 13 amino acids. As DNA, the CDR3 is TGTGCCAGCTCAGAGATCAGGGGAGGCGAGCAGTACTTC. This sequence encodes CASSEIRGGEQYF.

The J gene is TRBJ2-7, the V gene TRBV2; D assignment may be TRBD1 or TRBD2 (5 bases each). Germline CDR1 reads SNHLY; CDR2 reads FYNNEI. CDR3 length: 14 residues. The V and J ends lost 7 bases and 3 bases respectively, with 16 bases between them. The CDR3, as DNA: TGTGCCAGCAAGAGGGGTAGCCCAGGCTACGAGCAGTACTTC. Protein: CASKRGSPGYEQYF.

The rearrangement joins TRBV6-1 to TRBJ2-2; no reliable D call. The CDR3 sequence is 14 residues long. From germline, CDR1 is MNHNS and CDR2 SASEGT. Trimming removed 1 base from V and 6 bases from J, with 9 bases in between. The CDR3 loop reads CASSEGGFAGELFF. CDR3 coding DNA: TGTGCCAGCAGTGAAGGCGGCTTCGCCGGGGAGCTGTTTTTT.

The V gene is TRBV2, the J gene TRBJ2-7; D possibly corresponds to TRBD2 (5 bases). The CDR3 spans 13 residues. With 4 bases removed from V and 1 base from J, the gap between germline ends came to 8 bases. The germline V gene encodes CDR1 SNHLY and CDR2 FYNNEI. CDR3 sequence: CASSVAGSYEQYF. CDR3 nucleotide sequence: TGTGCCAGCAGTGTGGCGGGTTCCTACGAGCAGTACTTC.

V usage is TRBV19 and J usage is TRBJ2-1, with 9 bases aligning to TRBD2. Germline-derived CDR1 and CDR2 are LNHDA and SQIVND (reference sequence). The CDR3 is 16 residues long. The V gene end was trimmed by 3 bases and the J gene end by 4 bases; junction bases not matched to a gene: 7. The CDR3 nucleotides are TGTGCCAGTAGTATCGGCCTAGCGGGGTTTTACAATGAGCAGTTCTTC. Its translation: CASSIGLAGFYNEQFF.

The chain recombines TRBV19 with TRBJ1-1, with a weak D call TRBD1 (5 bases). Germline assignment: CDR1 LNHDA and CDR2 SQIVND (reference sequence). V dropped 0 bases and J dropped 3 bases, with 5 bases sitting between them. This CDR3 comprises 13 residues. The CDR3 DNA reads TGTGCCAGTAGTATAGACAGGGACACTGAAGCTTTCTTT. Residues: CASSIDRDTEAFF.

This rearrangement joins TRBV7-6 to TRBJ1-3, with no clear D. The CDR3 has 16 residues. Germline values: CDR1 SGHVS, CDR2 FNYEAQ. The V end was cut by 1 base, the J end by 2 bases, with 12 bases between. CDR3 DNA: TGTGCCAGCAGCTTAGAGATAGGGAAGACTGGAAACACCATATATTTT. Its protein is CASSLEIGKTGNTIYF.

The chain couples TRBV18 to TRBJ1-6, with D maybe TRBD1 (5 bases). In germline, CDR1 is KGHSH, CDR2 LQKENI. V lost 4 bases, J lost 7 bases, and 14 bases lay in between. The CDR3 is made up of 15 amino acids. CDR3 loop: CASSLSGTINSPLHF. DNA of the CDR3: TGTGCCAGCTCACTCTCTGGGACGATAAATTCACCCCTCCACTTT. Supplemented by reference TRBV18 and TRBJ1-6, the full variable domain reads NAGVMQNPRHLVRRRGQEARLRCSPMKGHSHVYWYRQLPEEGLKFMVYLQKENIIDESGMPKERFSAEFPKEGPSILRIQQVVRGDSAAYFCASSLSGTINSPLHFGNGTRLTVT.

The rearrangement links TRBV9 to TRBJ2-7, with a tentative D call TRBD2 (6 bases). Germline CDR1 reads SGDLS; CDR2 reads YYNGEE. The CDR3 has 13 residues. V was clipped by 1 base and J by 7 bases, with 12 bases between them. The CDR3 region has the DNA TGTGCCAGCAGCGTATCCCCGGGGGTAGAGCAGTACTTC. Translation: CASSVSPGVEQYF.